Listed below are T cell receptor beta chains from one sample, sequenced in a study of T cells and Merkel cell carcinoma outcomes. The data were produced by immunoSEQ multiplex PCR, yet TCRdb's version contains in-frame clones alone and is incomplete. The repertoire includes around 3,200 clones, 92% of them detected once, and roughly 1.8% sits in the top ten. The sequenced sample consisted of tumor tissue from Merkel cell carcinoma. These receptors all come from a human donor with Merkel cell carcinoma. CDR3s include the opening cysteine and the closing phenylalanine or tryptophan. D genes are given only for firm matches. Expanded clones get a size class; other rows say once, few or many, or leave the size out.

v_gene	abundance	d_gene	j_gene	CDR3aa	CDR3nt
TRBV4-1	-	TRBD2	TRBJ2-1	CASRDSGGGYNEQFF	TGCGCCAGCAGAGATTCCGGGGGGGGCTACAATGAGCAGTTCTTC
TRBV9	-	-	TRBJ1-3	CASSVEARVSAGNTIYF	TGTGCCAGCAGCGTAGAGGCCAGGGTGTCTGCTGGAAACACCATATATTTT
TRBV27	-	TRBD1	TRBJ2-7	CASRGLGQGPYEQYF	TGTGCCAGCAGGGGCTTAGGACAGGGGCCCTACGAGCAGTACTTC
TRBV10-3	-	-	TRBJ2-2	CAIKARAEAGELFF	TGTGCCATCAAGGCTAGGGCGGAGGCCGGGGAGCTGTTTTTT
TRBV30	-	TRBD1	TRBJ2-7	CAWSHPDRGQYEQYF	TGTGCCTGGAGTCATCCGGATAGGGGGCAATACGAGCAGTACTTC
TRBV21-1	-	-	TRBJ1-5	CASSNPGGGQPQHF	TGTGCCAGCAGCAACCCAGGTGGGGGTCAGCCCCAGCATTTT
TRBV7-2	-	-	TRBJ1-1	CASSFSSDTEAFF	TGTGCCAGCAGCTTTAGTTCGGACACTGAAGCTTTCTTT
TRBV9	-	-	TRBJ2-1	CASSVRLGGHSYNEQFF	TGTGCCAGCAGCGTACGTCTCGGGGGTCATTCCTACAATGAGCAGTTCTTC
TRBV19	-	TRBD1	TRBJ2-7	CARPPGQTGGSYEQYF	TGTGCCAGGCCACCGGGACAGACGGGTGGGTCCTACGAGCAGTACTTC
TRBV28	once	-	TRBJ2-5	CASSWAGETQYF	TGTGCCAGCAGTTGGGCGGGAGAGACCCAGTACTTC
TRBV9	few	-	TRBJ2-7	CASSVSERAYEQYF	TGTGCCAGCAGCGTCTCCGAGCGGGCCTACGAGCAGTACTTC
TRBV9	-	-	TRBJ2-7	CASSGEASSYEQYF	TGTGCCAGCAGCGGAGAGGCGAGCTCCTACGAGCAGTACTTC
TRBV5-6	-	-	TRBJ2-3	CASSLGLRPSTDTQYF	TGTGCCAGCAGCTTGGGACTCCGGCCGTCCACAGATACGCAGTATTTT
TRBV28	few	-	TRBJ2-1	CASSFWGNEQFF	TGTGCCAGCAGTTTTTGGGGGAACGAGCAGTTCTTC
TRBV5-1	-	-	TRBJ2-7	CASSPEVPSYEQYF	TGCGCCAGCAGCCCGGAAGTTCCCTCCTACGAGCAGTACTTC
TRBV11-3	-	-	TRBJ2-7	CASSLQGSSYEQYF	TGTGCCAGCAGCTTACAAGGGAGCTCCTACGAGCAGTACTTC
TRBV11-1	-	-	TRBJ2-7	CASSLGALSPSYEQYF	TGTGCCAGCAGCTTGGGGGCCCTGAGTCCCTCCTACGAGCAGTACTTC
TRBV5-4	-	TRBD1	TRBJ1-1	CASSSLIGRQGDTEAFF	TGTGCCAGCAGCTCCCTGATTGGTAGACAGGGCGACACTGAAGCTTTCTTT
TRBV28	-	TRBD1	TRBJ1-6	CASSGGQGTDSPLHF	TGTGCCAGCAGTGGGGGACAGGGGACGGATTCACCCCTCCACTTT
TRBV11-2	-	-	TRBJ1-6	CVSSLFQVRSYNSPLHF	TGTGTCAGCAGCTTGTTCCAGGTGCGCTCCTATAATTCACCCCTCCACTTT
TRBV30	once	TRBD1	TRBJ2-5	CAWRPPEDRGGQETQYF	TGTGCCTGGAGGCCGCCGGAGGACAGGGGAGGACAAGAGACCCAGTACTTC
TRBV5-1	once	-	TRBJ1-5	CASNLDGNSNQPQHF	TGCGCCAGCAATCTAGACGGAAATAGCAATCAGCCTCAGCATTTT
TRBV18	-	TRBD2	TRBJ2-3	CASFPGGTSTDTQYF	TGTGCCAGCTTCCCCGGGGGGACTAGCACAGATACGCAGTATTTT
TRBV5-1	-	-	TRBJ2-2	CASSLVPGELFF	TGCGCCAGCAGCTTGGTGCCCGGGGAGCTGTTTTTT
TRBV28	-	-	TRBJ1-1	CASSLHRQGEAFF	TGTGCCAGCAGTCTACACCGCCAGGGGGAAGCTTTCTTT
TRBV5-1	-	-	TRBJ2-3	CASSFQTGTSTDTQYF	TGCGCCAGCAGTTTTCAGACAGGGACTAGCACAGATACGCAGTATTTT
TRBV9	-	-	TRBJ2-2	CASSRSRELFF	TGTGCCAGCAGCCGAAGTAGGGAGCTGTTTTTT
TRBV27	-	-	TRBJ1-6	CASSEVYLKGSPLHF	TGTGCCAGCAGCGAGGTATATTTGAAGGGCTCACCCCTCCACTTT
TRBV7-3	-	-	TRBJ2-7	CASSLGPPGSGTYEQYF	TGTGCCAGCAGCTTAGGGCCCCCGGGTAGCGGTACCTACGAGCAGTACTTC
TRBV4-1	-	TRBD1	TRBJ2-1	CASSQEVVGTAYNEQFF	TGCGCCAGCAGCCAAGAAGTCGTCGGGACAGCATACAATGAGCAGTTCTTC
TRBV30	-	-	TRBJ1-1	CAWNVSSNTEAFF	TGTGCCTGGAATGTATCTTCGAACACTGAAGCTTTCTTT
TRBV7-9	-	-	TRBJ2-3	CASSLLRGGARDTQYF	TGTGCCAGCAGCTTACTTCGAGGGGGGGCAAGGGATACGCAGTATTTT
TRBV29-1	-	TRBD1	TRBJ1-5	CSVATGVHQPQHF	TGCAGCGTGGCTACAGGGGTTCATCAGCCCCAGCATTTT
TRBV29-1	-	TRBD1	TRBJ2-5	CSVAATGPGETQYF	TGCAGCGTTGCAGCGACAGGGCCCGGAGAGACCCAGTACTTC
TRBV11-2	-	TRBD1	TRBJ2-1	CASSRTGNEQFF	TGTGCCAGCAGCCGGACAGGGAATGAGCAGTTCTTC
TRBV29-1	-	TRBD1	TRBJ2-5	CSVEKGTGFGRTQYF	TGCAGCGTTGAAAAGGGGACAGGGTTCGGAAGGACCCAGTACTTC
TRBV29-1	-	TRBD2	TRBJ2-7	CSVPGTSGRTYEQYF	TGCAGCGTTCCTGGGACTAGCGGGAGAACCTACGAGCAGTACTTC
TRBV5-6	few	TRBD2	TRBJ2-3	CASSFSIGRVTDTQYF	TGTGCCAGCAGCTTCAGTATAGGGAGGGTCACAGATACGCAGTATTTT
TRBV18	-	-	TRBJ2-1	CASSPLGGRDYNEQFF	TGTGCCAGCTCACCTCTTGGAGGCCGGGATTACAATGAGCAGTTCTTC